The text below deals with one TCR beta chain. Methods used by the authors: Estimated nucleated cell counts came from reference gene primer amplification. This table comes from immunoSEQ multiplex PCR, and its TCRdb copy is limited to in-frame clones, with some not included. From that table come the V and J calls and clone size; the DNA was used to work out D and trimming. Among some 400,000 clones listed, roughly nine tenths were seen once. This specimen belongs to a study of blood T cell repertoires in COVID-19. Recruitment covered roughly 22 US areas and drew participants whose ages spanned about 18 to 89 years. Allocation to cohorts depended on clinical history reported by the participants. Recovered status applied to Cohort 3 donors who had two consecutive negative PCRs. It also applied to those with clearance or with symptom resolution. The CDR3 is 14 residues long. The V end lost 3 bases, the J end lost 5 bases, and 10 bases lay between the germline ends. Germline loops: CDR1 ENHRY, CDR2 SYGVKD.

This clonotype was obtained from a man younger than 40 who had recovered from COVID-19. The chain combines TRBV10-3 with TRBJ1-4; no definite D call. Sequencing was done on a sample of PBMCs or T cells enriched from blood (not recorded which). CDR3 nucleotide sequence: TGTGCCATCAGTGATCAGGCTTCCAATGAAAAACTGTTTTTT. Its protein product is CAISDQASNEKLFF.